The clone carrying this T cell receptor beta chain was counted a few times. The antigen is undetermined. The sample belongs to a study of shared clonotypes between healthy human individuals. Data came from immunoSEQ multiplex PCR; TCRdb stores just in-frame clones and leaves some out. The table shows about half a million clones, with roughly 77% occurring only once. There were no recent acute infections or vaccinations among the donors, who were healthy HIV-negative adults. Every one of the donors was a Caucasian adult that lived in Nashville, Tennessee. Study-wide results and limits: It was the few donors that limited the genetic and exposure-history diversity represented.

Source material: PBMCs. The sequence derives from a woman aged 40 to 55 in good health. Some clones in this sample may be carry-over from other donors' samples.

CDR3 sequence: CASSCGRIGPLYSNQPQHF. The CDR3 bases are TGTGCCAGCAGCTGCGGGCGGATCGGGCCCCTTTATAGCAATCAGCCCCAGCATTTT. The V call is TRBV4-2, the J call TRBJ1-5; unclear D gene. The CDR3 has 19 residues. V lost 5 bases and J lost 0, with 23 bases in between. Germline assignment: CDR1 LGHNA and CDR2 YNFKEQ.